The source of this TCR beta chain is a study of beta chain features in type 1 diabetes. General study findings and limits: Any HLA effect on TCRB rearrangement was left unresolved by small sub-analyses. Shorter TCRB CDR3s, moderately but significantly so, were found in Type 1 diabetes patients in all four CD4+ subsets.

Expressed TCRB transcripts were sequenced because the entire RNA isolate underwent reverse transcription. Deep immunoSEQ sequencing covered naive, central memory and regulatory T cell samples. The repertoire was sequenced with immunoSEQ multiplex PCR; TCRdb's copy has only in-frame clones and lacks some. The sample comprises more than 250,000 clones, around 24% of which are singletons, and about 0.011% rests with the top ten. Concerning this clone: What it binds is unknown.

Trimming removed 6 bases from V and 2 bases from J; junction bases left unmatched: 8. The germline CDR1 and CDR2 sequences are SGHTA and FQGNSA. This CDR3 has 15 amino acids. Sorted CD4+ subsets: naive, central memory, regulatory, stem cell-like memory (CD45RO/CCR7/CD25/CD127/CD95/CD27 panel). The sequenced sample was naive CD4+ T cells from blood. The receptor's source is a woman between 25 and 40 years old with type 1 diabetes. The rearrangement links TRBV7-2 to TRBJ2-7; 9 bases are a match to TRBD1. CDR3 in amino acids: CASRPRTGVTYEQYF. The DNA for the CDR3 is TGTGCCAGCAGACCTAGGACAGGGGTGACCTACGAGCAGTACTTC. Full variable domain (rest looked up from reference TRBV7-2 and TRBJ2-7): GAGVSQSPSNKVTEKGKDVELRCDPISGHTALYWYRQSLGQGLEFLIYFQGNSAPDKSGLPSDRFSAERTGGSVSTLTIQRTQQEDSAVYLCASRPRTGVTYEQYFGPGTRLTVT.